The 3 T cell receptor beta chains presented below share a single source sample, sequenced in a study of T cells and Merkel cell carcinoma outcomes. Method: immunoSEQ multiplex PCR; TCRdb's copy keeps in-frame clones and lacks some. The repertoire holds under 25,000 clones, with over 75% as singletons. Input material: tumor tissue from Merkel cell carcinoma. Receptors were obtained from a human donor with Merkel cell carcinoma.

This clone is medium-sized (0.01 to 0.1%) in the sample. The CDR3 coding sequence is TGTGCCAGTAGTATAGCCTTCTATGGGACAGTGGCCTACGAGCAGTACTTC. Residues: CASSIAFYGTVAYEQYF. The chain combines TRBV19 with TRBJ2-7; 7 bases are shared with TRBD1. V lost 1 base to trimming and J lost 2 bases; unmatched junction nucleotides: 11. Germline CDR1 reads LNHDA; CDR2 reads SQIVND (reference sequence). CDR3 size: 17 residues.

This chain links TRBV7-9 with TRBJ2-3, with 7 bases that match TRBD2. This CDR3 has 15 amino acids. V shed 5 bases and J 6 bases; nucleotides not matched to a gene: 11. Per germline, CDR1 SEHNR and CDR2 FQNEAQ (reference sequence). CDR3 protein: CASSGWWGGKDTQYF. In DNA form, the CDR3 reads TGTGCCAGCAGCGGATGGTGGGGGGGTAAGGATACGCAGTATTTT. Combining the CDR3 with reference TRBV7-9 and TRBJ2-3 gives the whole variable domain DTGVSQNPRHKITKRGQNVTFRCDPISEHNRLYWYRQTLGQGPEFLTYFQNEAQLEKSRLLSDRFSAERPKGSFSTLEIQRTEQGDSAMYLCASSGWWGGKDTQYFGPGTRLTVL.

The V call is TRBV20-1, the J call TRBJ1-4; D not certain. The CDR3 extends over 10 amino acids. V lost 3 bases and J 8 bases, leaving 4 bases between the germline ends. Germline V gene data show CDR1 as DFQATT and CDR2 as SNEGSKA (reference sequence). CDR3 sequence (DNA): TGCAGTGCTAGGGAAGAAAAACTGTTTTTT. It encodes CSAREEKLFF.